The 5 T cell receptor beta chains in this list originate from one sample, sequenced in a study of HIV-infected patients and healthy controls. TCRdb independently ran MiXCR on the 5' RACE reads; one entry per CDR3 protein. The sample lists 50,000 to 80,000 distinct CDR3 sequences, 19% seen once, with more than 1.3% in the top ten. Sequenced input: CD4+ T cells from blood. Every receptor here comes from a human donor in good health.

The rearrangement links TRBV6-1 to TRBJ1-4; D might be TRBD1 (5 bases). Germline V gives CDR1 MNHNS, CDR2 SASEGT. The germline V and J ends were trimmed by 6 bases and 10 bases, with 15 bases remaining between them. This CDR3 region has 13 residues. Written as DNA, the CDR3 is TGTGCCAGCAGCCGTGGCGGGGCCTCAAAACTGTTTTTT. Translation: CASSRGGASKLFF.

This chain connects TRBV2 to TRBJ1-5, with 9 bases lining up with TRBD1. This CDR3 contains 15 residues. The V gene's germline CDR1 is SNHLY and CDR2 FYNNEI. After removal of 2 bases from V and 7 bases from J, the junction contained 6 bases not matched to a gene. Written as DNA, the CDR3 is TGTGCCAGCAGTGAACCGACAGGGGGAGGGCAGCCCCAGCATTTT. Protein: CASSEPTGGGQPQHF.

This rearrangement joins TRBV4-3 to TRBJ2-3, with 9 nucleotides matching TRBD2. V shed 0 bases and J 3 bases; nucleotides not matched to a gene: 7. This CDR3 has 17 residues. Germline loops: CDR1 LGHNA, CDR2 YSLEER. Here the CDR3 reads CASSQDGSGGFTDTQYF. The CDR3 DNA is TGCGCCAGCAGCCAAGATGGAAGCGGGGGGTTTACAGATACGCAGTATTTT.

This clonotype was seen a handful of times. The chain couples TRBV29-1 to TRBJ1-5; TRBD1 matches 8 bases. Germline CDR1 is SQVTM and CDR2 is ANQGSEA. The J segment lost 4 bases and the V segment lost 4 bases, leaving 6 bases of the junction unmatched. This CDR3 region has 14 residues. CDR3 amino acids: CSVAAQGANQPQHF. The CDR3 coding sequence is TGCAGCGTTGCGGCGCAGGGGGCGAATCAGCCCCAGCATTTT.

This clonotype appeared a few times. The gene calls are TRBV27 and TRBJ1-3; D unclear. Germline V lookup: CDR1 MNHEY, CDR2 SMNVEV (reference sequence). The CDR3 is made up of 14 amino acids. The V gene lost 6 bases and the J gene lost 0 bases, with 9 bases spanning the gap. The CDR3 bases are TGTGCCAGCAGGGCAGTCGGCTCTGGAAACACCATATATTTT. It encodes CASRAVGSGNTIYF.